This T cell receptor (beta chain) was observed in a study of T cell clonotyping in hematopoietic cell transplantation. Whole-study context: Pretransplant recipient samples were taken after cytoreduction. Study-level findings and limits: Higher Inverse Simpson Index values in graft donor and pretransplant recipient predicted broader posttransplant TCR diversity. Cells were unsorted, so CD4 and CD8 contributions were not separated.

Sample time point: recipient sample about 28 days before transplant, after cytoreduction. Blood collection times were about day -28 and days 30, 100, 180 posttransplant. The method was immunoSEQ multiplex PCR; TCRdb's version includes in-frame clones alone and lacks a portion of them. Found here are 15,000 to 20,000 clones, around 88% of them singletons; the top ten hold around 8.1%. Per the germline V gene, CDR1 is SGHVS and CDR2 is FNYEAQ. CDR3 length: 13 residues. The V and J ends lost 2 bases and 6 bases respectively, with 10 bases between them. Notes on this clone: The antigen is undetermined.

This TCR came from a man between 45 and 60 years old with acute myeloid leukemia. Some clones in this sample may be carry-over from other donors' samples. The sequenced sample was peripheral blood mononuclear cells, obtained before stem cell transplant. This chain joins TRBV7-6 and TRBJ1-2; tentatively, D is TRBD1 (5 bases). The CDR3 nucleotides read TGTGCCAGCAGCTTATGGCAGGGAGATGGCTACACCTTC. It encodes CASSLWQGDGYTF.